This T cell receptor beta chain was documented in a study of vaccination and CD4 T cells after COVID-19. About this clonotype: Its antigen remains unidentified.

Researchers used the Oncomine TCR Beta short-read assay to sequence DNA from cultured CD4+ T cells. Scientists extracted genomic DNA from CD4+ T cells grown in culture. TCRdb analysed the PCR reads with MiXCR anew, one entry per CDR3 protein. The sample lists some 10,000 distinct CDR3 sequences, roughly 53% occurring once. The CDR3 is 16 residues long. CDR1 and CDR2 (germline): MNHEY, SVGEGT. With V trimmed by 0 bases and J by 10 bases, 4 bases remained unmatched. Treatment meaning: approximately 9-day PBMC culture with coronavirus spike peptide pools or control peptides (ViraFEST assay). Days 3 and 7 saw half the medium replaced with fresh IL-2 medium.

The V and J genes are TRBV6-2 or TRBV6-3 and TRBJ1-6; 12 bases map to TRBD1. Sample: CD4+ T cells from blood, cultured in vitro. The sequence was obtained from a human donor who had recovered from COVID-19. The CDR3 nucleotides are TGTGCCAGCAGTTACTCCCGGGACAGGGGGCAATCACCCCTCCACTTT. It codes for CASSYSRDRGQSPLHF.